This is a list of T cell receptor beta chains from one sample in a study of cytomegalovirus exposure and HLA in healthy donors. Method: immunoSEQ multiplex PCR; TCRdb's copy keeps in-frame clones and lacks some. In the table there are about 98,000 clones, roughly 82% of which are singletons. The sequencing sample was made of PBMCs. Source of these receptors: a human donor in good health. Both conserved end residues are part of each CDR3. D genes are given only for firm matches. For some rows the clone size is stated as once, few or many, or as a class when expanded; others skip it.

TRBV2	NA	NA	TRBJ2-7	TGTGCCAGCAGTGAAACTAGGGAGCACGAGCAGTACTTC	CASSETREHEQYF
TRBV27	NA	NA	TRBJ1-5	TGTGCCAGCAGTCCGGGGGGCGCCGGCAATCAGCCCCAGCATTTT	CASSPGGAGNQPQHF
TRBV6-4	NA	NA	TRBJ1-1	TGTGCCAGCAGTGACTTTCAGGGGACTGAAGCTTTCTTT	CASSDFQGTEAFF
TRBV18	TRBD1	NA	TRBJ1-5	TGTGCCAGCTCAAAGCTAGGGGACAGAAATCAGCCCCAGCATTTT	CASSKLGDRNQPQHF
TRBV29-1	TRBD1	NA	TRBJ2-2	TGCAGCGTTATCGGACAGGGGGTTACCGGGGAGCTGTTTTTT	CSVIGQGVTGELFF
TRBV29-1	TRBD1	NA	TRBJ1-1	TGCAGCGTCGGGGGACAGGGAACCTACACTGAAGCTTTCTTT	CSVGGQGTYTEAFF
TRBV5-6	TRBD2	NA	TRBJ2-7	TGTGCCAGCAGCTTGACTAGCGGGAGTGGATTATACGAGCAGTACTTC	CASSLTSGSGLYEQYF
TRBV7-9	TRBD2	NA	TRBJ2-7	TGTGCCAGCAGCCCCCTAGCGGGAGATCTGGGCGAGCAGTACTTC	CASSPLAGDLGEQYF
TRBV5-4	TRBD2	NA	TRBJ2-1	TGTGCCAGCAGCTCCCGGGGGGGGGACTCCTACAATGAGCAGTTCTTC	CASSSRGGDSYNEQFF
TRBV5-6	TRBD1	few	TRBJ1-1	TGTGCCAGCAGCTTGGGGGACAGGGCTACTGAAGCTTTCTTT	CASSLGDRATEAFF
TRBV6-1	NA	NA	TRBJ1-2	TGTGCCAGCAGTGAATGGACAAATCCCTATGGCTACACCTTC	CASSEWTNPYGYTF
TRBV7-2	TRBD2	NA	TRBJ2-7	TGTGCCAGCAGCTTAGGCGGACTAGCGGGGACCTACGAGCAGTACTTC	CASSLGGLAGTYEQYF
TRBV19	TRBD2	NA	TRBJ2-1	TGTGCCAGTAGTCCACCCGGGACTAGCGGGAGAGAAGAGCAGTTCTTC	CASSPPGTSGREEQFF
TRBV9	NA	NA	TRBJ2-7	TGTGCCAGCAGCGTAGATCCCGGACACTCCTACGAGCAGTACTTC	CASSVDPGHSYEQYF
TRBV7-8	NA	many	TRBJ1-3	TGTGCCAGCAGCTCGTTTACAGGTGTTAGAAACACCATATATTTT	CASSSFTGVRNTIYF
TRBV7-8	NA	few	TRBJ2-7	TGTGCCAGCAGCCTGTACAGGGACCCCCTAACCTACGAGCAGTACTTC	CASSLYRDPLTYEQYF
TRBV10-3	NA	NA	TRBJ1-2	TGTGCCTCCGGGGGGGGGTTCGGCTATGGCTACACCTTC	CASGGGFGYGYTF
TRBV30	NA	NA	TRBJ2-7	TGTGCCTGGTGCGGATGGGGCAGAGACGAGCAGTACTTC	CAWCGWGRDEQYF
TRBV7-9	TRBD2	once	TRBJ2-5	TGTGCCAGCAGCTTAGTTAGCGGGGGCTATCAAGAGACCCAGTACTTC	CASSLVSGGYQETQYF
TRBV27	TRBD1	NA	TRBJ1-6	TGTGCCAGCAGTCGACAGGGCGAAATGAAACCCCTCCACTTT	CASSRQGEMKPLHF
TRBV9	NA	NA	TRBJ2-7	TGTGCCAGCAGCGCCAGACTTAATTCCTACGAGCAGTACTTC	CASSARLNSYEQYF
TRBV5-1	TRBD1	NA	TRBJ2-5	TGCGCCAGCAGACTGACAGGGCTAATTCAAGAGACCCAGTACTTC	CASRLTGLIQETQYF
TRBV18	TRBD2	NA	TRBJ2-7	TGTGCCAGCTCACCACCGAACGGACTAGCGGGGGGCAAGCTGTCCTACGAGCAGTACTTC	CASSPPNGLAGGKLSYEQYF
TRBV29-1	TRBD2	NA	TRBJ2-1	TGCAGCGCGAACGTCGGGACTAGCGGGGTAAAGCAGTTCTTC	CSANVGTSGVKQFF
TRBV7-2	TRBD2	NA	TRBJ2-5	TGTGCCAGCAGCTTGGGACTAGCGGGAGAGACCCAGTACTTC	CASSLGLAGETQYF
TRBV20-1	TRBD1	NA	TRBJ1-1	TGCAGTGCCCCGGGACAGGGAGCTTTCTTT	CSAPGQGAFF
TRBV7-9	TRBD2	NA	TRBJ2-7	TGTGCCAGCAGCTCCGCCGGACTAGCGGGGATCACCCCGAACGAGCAGTACTTC	CASSSAGLAGITPNEQYF
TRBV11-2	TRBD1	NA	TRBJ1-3	TGTGCCAGCAGCTCATGGACAGGGGGCAGGTCTGGAAACACCATATATTTT	CASSSWTGGRSGNTIYF
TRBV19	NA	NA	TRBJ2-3	TGTGCCAGTAGTATACTAGCAAGAACTGCGCAGTATTTT	CASSILARTAQYF
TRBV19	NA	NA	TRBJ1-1	TGTGCCAGTAGGGCGGGAGTAACTGAAGCTTTCTTT	CASRAGVTEAFF
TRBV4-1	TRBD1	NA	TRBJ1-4	TGCGCCAGCAGCCACCGACAGGGTGGAGAAGAAAAACTGTTTTTT	CASSHRQGGEEKLFF
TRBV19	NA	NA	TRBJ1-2	TGTGCCAGTAGTGAGTCCCCGTCCACGGGCTACACCTTC	CASSESPSTGYTF
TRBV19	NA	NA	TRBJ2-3	TGTGCCAGTAGTATTAGATTAGCGCTTGCCACAGATACGCAGTATTTT	CASSIRLALATDTQYF
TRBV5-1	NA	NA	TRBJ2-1	TGCGCCAGCAGCTCCCCCTGGAACAGCAATGAGCAGTTCTTC	CASSSPWNSNEQFF
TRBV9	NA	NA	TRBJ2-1	TGTGCCAGCAGCGTAGAACCGCTCGGGGACAATGAGCAGTTCTTC	CASSVEPLGDNEQFF
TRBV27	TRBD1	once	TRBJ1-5	TGTGCCAGCAGTCCTCGACAGGGAATCGGCAATCAGCCCCAGCATTTT	CASSPRQGIGNQPQHF
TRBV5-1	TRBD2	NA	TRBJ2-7	TGCGCCAGCAGCCTCCGGGAGGGACCCTCCTACGAGCAGTACTTC	CASSLREGPSYEQYF
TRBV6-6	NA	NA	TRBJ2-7	TGTGCCAGCAGTTACTCACTCGTCACCTCCTACGAGCAGTACTTC	CASSYSLVTSYEQYF
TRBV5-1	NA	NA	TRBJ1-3	TGCGCCAGCAGCTTGGCCGGGACTGGAAACACCATATATTTT	CASSLAGTGNTIYF
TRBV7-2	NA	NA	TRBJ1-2	TGTGCCAGCAACCGGCGAGGTAGTGCAAGCGGCTACACCTTC	CASNRRGSASGYTF
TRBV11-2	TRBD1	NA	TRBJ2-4	TGTGCCAGCAGCGAGGGACAGTTAGCCAAAAACATTCAGTACTTC	CASSEGQLAKNIQYF
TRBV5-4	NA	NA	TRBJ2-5	TGTGCCAGCAGCTTGGAAGTCCCGGGGGAGACCCAGTACTTC	CASSLEVPGETQYF
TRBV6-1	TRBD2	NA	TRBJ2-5	TGTGCCAGCAGTGAAAAGCGGGGGGGCCGGGAGACCCAGTACTTC	CASSEKRGGRETQYF
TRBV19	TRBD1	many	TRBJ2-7	TGTGCCAGTAGTCCCCGACAGGGTAGTCACGAGCAGTACTTC	CASSPRQGSHEQYF
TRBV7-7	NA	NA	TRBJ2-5	TGTGCCAGCAGCCGCTCGGGCGCCCGGGGGGCCCAAGAGACCCAGTACTTC	CASSRSGARGAQETQYF
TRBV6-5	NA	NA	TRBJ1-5	TGTGCCAGCAGTTATGGGCAGGGCAATCAGCCCCAGCATTTT	CASSYGQGNQPQHF
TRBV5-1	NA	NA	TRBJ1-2	TGCGCCAGCAGCTTGGAAGGGTCAGGGAGGGGTGGCTACACCTTC	CASSLEGSGRGGYTF
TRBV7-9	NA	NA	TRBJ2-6	TGTGCCAGCAGCTTAATCGGGAGTGGGGCCAACGTCCTGACTTTC	CASSLIGSGANVLTF
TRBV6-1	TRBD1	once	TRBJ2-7	TGTGCCAGCAGTAATGGACAGGGGCTGTATTACGAGCAGTACTTC	CASSNGQGLYYEQYF
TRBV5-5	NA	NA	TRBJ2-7	TGTGCCAGCAGCTTGGGTGTCGGACTGACCTACGAGCAGTACTTC	CASSLGVGLTYEQYF
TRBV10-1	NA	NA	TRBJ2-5	TGCGCCAGCAGTGAGCTGGAGACCCAGTACTTC	CASSELETQYF
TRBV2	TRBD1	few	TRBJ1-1	TGTGCCAGCAGTGAAGCGCTGTCAGGGGGAGCTTTCTTT	CASSEALSGGAFF
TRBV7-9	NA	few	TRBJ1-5	TGTGCCAGCAGCTTAGGTTCGACAACTTTTAGCAATCAGCCCCAGCATTTT	CASSLGSTTFSNQPQHF
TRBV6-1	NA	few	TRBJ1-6	TGTGCCAGCACGGACCGCCAGGGGTGGTCACCCCTCCACTTT	CASTDRQGWSPLHF
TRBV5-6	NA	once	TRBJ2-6	TGTGCCAGCAGCTCCGACCCAGGGCTCGGGGCCAACGTCCTGACTTTC	CASSSDPGLGANVLTF
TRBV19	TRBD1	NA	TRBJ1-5	TGTGCCAGTAGTAGGGGACAGGGCGGAAATCAGCCCCAGCATTTT	CASSRGQGGNQPQHF
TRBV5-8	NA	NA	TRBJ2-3	TGTGCCAGCAACCGGTTGGATACGCAGTATTTT	CASNRLDTQYF
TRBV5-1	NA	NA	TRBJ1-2	TGCGCCAGCAGATCAACAGGGATTGAAGGCTACACCTTC	CASRSTGIEGYTF